A selection of T cell receptor beta chains follows, all from one sample in a study of T-cell reconstitution after alpha-beta-depleted transplantation in children. TCRdb called the PCR reads again in MiXCR, with one record for every CDR3 protein. This table holds approximately 350,000 distinct CDR3 sequences, about a sixth found once. The starting material was PBMCs, mostly from graft donor cells, obtained 360 days after TCRalphabeta/CD19-depleted stem cell transplant. These receptors were taken from a male patient between 2 and 15 years old who had a stem cell transplant for acute lymphoblastic leukemia, so the T cells may come from the graft donor. Each CDR3 is given with its conserved first and last residue. Fields, in order: V gene, CDR3 protein.

TRBV12-3/TRBV12-4 CASSLERTGAHSYEQYF
TRBV30 CAWGGTGYEQYF
TRBV27 CASSARLAGLGETQYF
TRBV7-8 CASSERTSVSYEQYF
TRBV11-3 CASSSRDGAYEQYF
TRBV11-1 CASRQGTSGRTYNEQFF
TRBV4-1 CASSPLAVGETQYF
TRBV12-3/TRBV12-4 CASSFSGHLSEQFF
TRBV28 CASTPPGQKETQYF
TRBV19 CASSIGNDGYTF
TRBV27 CASRIGGAGNQPQHF
TRBV12-3/TRBV12-4 CASSPLRDSFTGELFF
TRBV7-2 CASSLALLAGGPETDTQYF
TRBV12-3/TRBV12-4 CASSLWPPADTEAFF
TRBV19 CASTLRADGANVLTF